This is a list of T cell receptor beta chains from one sample in a study of tumor and adjacent non-tumor tissue in lung cancer. Via MiXCR, TCRdb re-called the multiplex PCR reads, giving one row per CDR3 protein. Found here are over 110,000 distinct CDR3 sequences, around 60% of them singletons; the top ten hold around a sixth. Source material: lung tumor tissue. The receptors were sampled from a man in his sixties with small cell lung cancer. Each CDR3 is given with its conserved first and last residue. Each record gives: D gene, J gene, V gene, clone size, CDR3 protein, CDR3 DNA. A D gene is named only where the DNA matches it firmly. A row's size may be missing; if present it is once, few, many or a size class.

D gene: TRBD1; J gene: TRBJ1-2; V gene: TRBV11-3; clone size: many; CDR3 protein: CASSPGQGLNLYGYTF; CDR3 DNA: TGTGCCAGCAGCCCGGGACAGGGACTTAACCTCTATGGCTACACCTTC
D gene: .; J gene: TRBJ2-3; V gene: TRBV6-1; clone size: .; CDR3 protein: CASNEWPPITQYF; CDR3 DNA: TGTGCCAGCAATGAATGGCCGCCTATTACGCAGTATTTT
D gene: .; J gene: TRBJ2-1; V gene: TRBV20-1; clone size: many; CDR3 protein: CSARDRVSYNEQFF; CDR3 DNA: TGCAGTGCTAGAGATCGTGTCTCCTACAATGAGCAGTTCTTC
D gene: .; J gene: TRBJ2-7; V gene: TRBV6-1; clone size: .; CDR3 protein: CASWGVSYGQYF; CDR3 DNA: TGTGCCAGCTGGGGGGTTTCCTACGGGCAGTACTTC
D gene: .; J gene: TRBJ2-2; V gene: TRBV12-3/TRBV12-4; clone size: many; CDR3 protein: CASRKLANTGELFF; CDR3 DNA: TGTGCCAGCAGGAAACTAGCCAACACCGGGGAGCTGTTTTTT
D gene: .; J gene: TRBJ1-5; V gene: TRBV28; clone size: .; CDR3 protein: CASSLRKGNQPQHF; CDR3 DNA: TGTGCCAGCAGTTTAAGGAAGGGGAATCAGCCCCAGCATTTT
D gene: .; J gene: TRBJ2-2; V gene: TRBV11-1; clone size: .; CDR3 protein: CATIGRSNIGELFF; CDR3 DNA: TGTGCCACCATCGGGAGATCGAACATCGGGGAGCTGTTTTTT
D gene: .; J gene: TRBJ2-5; V gene: TRBV5-1; clone size: medium-sized; CDR3 protein: CASSLQETQYF; CDR3 DNA: TGTGCCAGCAGCCTGCAAGAGACCCAGTACTTC
D gene: .; J gene: TRBJ2-4; V gene: TRBV29-1; clone size: .; CDR3 protein: CSVGFGRTQNIQYF; CDR3 DNA: TGCAGCGTTGGGTTTGGTAGGACGCAAAACATTCAGTACTTC
D gene: .; J gene: TRBJ2-1; V gene: TRBV5-1; clone size: .; CDR3 protein: CASSLSGGGYNEQFF; CDR3 DNA: TGCGCCAGCAGCTTGAGCGGAGGGGGCTACAATGAGCAGTTCTTC
D gene: .; J gene: TRBJ2-3; V gene: TRBV29-1; clone size: many; CDR3 protein: CSVCPGPSTDTQYF; CDR3 DNA: TGCAGCGTGTGCCCGGGACCCTCCACAGATACGCAGTATTTT
D gene: .; J gene: TRBJ2-7; V gene: TRBV28; clone size: .; CDR3 protein: CASSPPDKEAVYEQYF; CDR3 DNA: TGTGCCAGCAGTCCCCCCGACAAGGAGGCTGTTTACGAGCAGTACTTC
D gene: .; J gene: TRBJ2-5; V gene: TRBV28; clone size: .; CDR3 protein: CASWIQETQYF; CDR3 DNA: TGTGCCAGCTGGATACAAGAGACCCAGTACTTC
D gene: .; J gene: TRBJ2-4; V gene: TRBV11-2; clone size: once; CDR3 protein: CARRRRERGNIQYF; CDR3 DNA: TGTGCCAGAAGGCGCCGGGAGAGGGGAAACATTCAGTACTTC
D gene: TRBD1; J gene: TRBJ1-1; V gene: TRBV4-2; clone size: .; CDR3 protein: CASSPQGFENTEAFF; CDR3 DNA: TGTGCCAGCAGCCCACAGGGGTTCGAGAACACTGAAGCTTTCTTT
D gene: TRBD1; J gene: TRBJ2-7; V gene: TRBV6-5; clone size: .; CDR3 protein: CASSPGTGRNEQNF; CDR3 DNA: TGTGCCAGCAGTCCCGGGACAGGGAGGAACGAGCAGAACTTC
D gene: .; J gene: TRBJ1-5; V gene: TRBV2; clone size: .; CDR3 protein: CASSHDRLYQPQHF; CDR3 DNA: TGTGCCAGCAGTCACGACAGACTGTATCAGCCCCAGCATTTT
D gene: .; J gene: TRBJ1-1; V gene: TRBV28; clone size: few; CDR3 protein: CASSLSSDTFEAFF; CDR3 DNA: TGTGCCAGCAGTTTATCCTCAGACACTTTTGAAGCTTTCTTT
D gene: TRBD1; J gene: TRBJ2-3; V gene: TRBV12-5; clone size: .; CDR3 protein: CTSRWDRTDTQYF; CDR3 DNA: TGTACTAGTAGGTGGGACAGGACAGATACGCAGTATTTT
D gene: TRBD1; J gene: TRBJ1-1; V gene: TRBV12-3/TRBV12-4; clone size: .; CDR3 protein: CASSTRTGENTEAFF; CDR3 DNA: TGTGCCAGCAGTACACGGACAGGAGAGAACACTGAAGCTTTCTTT
D gene: .; J gene: TRBJ2-2; V gene: TRBV29-1; clone size: .; CDR3 protein: CSVVGEGVGTRELLF; CDR3 DNA: TGCAGCGTTGTAGGAGAGGGGGTCGGTACCCGGGAGCTGTTATTT
D gene: .; J gene: TRBJ2-3; V gene: TRBV11-3; clone size: .; CDR3 protein: CAISSNLDAQYF; CDR3 DNA: TGTGCCATCAGCTCGAATTTGGATGCGCAGTATTTT
D gene: TRBD2; J gene: TRBJ2-7; V gene: TRBV4-2; clone size: .; CDR3 protein: CASSPGRLAGTYTYEQYF; CDR3 DNA: TGTGCCAGCAGCCCGGGTCGGCTAGCGGGAACCTATACCTACGAGCAGTACTTC
D gene: TRBD2; J gene: TRBJ2-1; V gene: TRBV12-3/TRBV12-4; clone size: many; CDR3 protein: CASSLGGDEQFF; CDR3 DNA: TGTGCCAGCAGTTTGGGGGGGGATGAGCAGTTCTTC
D gene: .; J gene: TRBJ2-3; V gene: TRBV4-1; clone size: .; CDR3 protein: CASSQDLAGTAKADTQYF; CDR3 DNA: TGCGCCAGCAGCCAAGATCTTGCGGGAACAGCGAAAGCAGATACGCAGTATTTT
D gene: TRBD2; J gene: TRBJ2-2; V gene: TRBV20-1; clone size: .; CDR3 protein: CSARSALVSSGRIATWELFF; CDR3 DNA: TGCAGTGCTAGATCTGCATTAGTCTCTAGCGGGAGGATCGCAACCTGGGAGCTGTTTTTT
D gene: TRBD2; J gene: TRBJ2-5; V gene: TRBV29-1; clone size: .; CDR3 protein: CSVEFGTSQETQYF; CDR3 DNA: TGCAGCGTTGAGTTTGGGACTAGCCAAGAGACCCAGTACTTC
D gene: .; J gene: TRBJ2-1; V gene: TRBV5-5; clone size: few; CDR3 protein: CASSLDPPREFF; CDR3 DNA: TGTGCCAGCAGCTTGGATCCTCCCAGGGAGTTCTTC
D gene: .; J gene: TRBJ2-7; V gene: TRBV6-6; clone size: .; CDR3 protein: CTSSPQGAYEQYF; CDR3 DNA: TGTACCAGCAGCCCCCAAGGAGCGTACGAGCAGTACTTC
D gene: .; J gene: TRBJ1-4; V gene: TRBV20-1; clone size: many; CDR3 protein: CSARQSTNEKLFF; CDR3 DNA: TGCAGTGCTCGACAGTCAACTAATGAAAAACTGTTTTTT
D gene: .; J gene: TRBJ1-4; V gene: TRBV10-3; clone size: .; CDR3 protein: CAISESGSGGRRKLFF; CDR3 DNA: TGTGCCATCAGTGAGTCGGGGAGCGGGGGAAGGCGAAAACTGTTTTTT
D gene: TRBD2; J gene: TRBJ2-3; V gene: TRBV12-3/TRBV12-4; clone size: once; CDR3 protein: CASSLRLAGAKTDTEYF; CDR3 DNA: TGTGCCAGCAGTCTTCGACTAGCGGGGGCAAAAACAGATACGGAGTATTTT
D gene: .; J gene: TRBJ2-7; V gene: TRBV11-3; clone size: .; CDR3 protein: CASGAGQSYEQYF; CDR3 DNA: TGTGCCAGTGGCGCAGGACAATCCTACGAGCAGTACTTC
D gene: .; J gene: TRBJ1-3; V gene: TRBV5-6; clone size: .; CDR3 protein: CASSLEMGMDGNTIYF; CDR3 DNA: TGTGCCAGCAGCTTGGAAATGGGTATGGATGGAAACACCATATATTTT
D gene: TRBD2; J gene: TRBJ2-7; V gene: TRBV5-4; clone size: .; CDR3 protein: CASSLVTSGPTYEQHF; CDR3 DNA: TGTGCCAGCAGCTTGGTGACTAGCGGACCGACCTACGAGCAGCACTTC
D gene: .; J gene: TRBJ2-1; V gene: TRBV11-2; clone size: many; CDR3 protein: CASSPGAGTYNEQFF; CDR3 DNA: TGTGCCAGCAGCCCCGGTGCGGGCACCTACAATGAGCAGTTCTTC
D gene: TRBD1; J gene: TRBJ1-5; V gene: TRBV29-1; clone size: few; CDR3 protein: CSVRGTGGGSNQPQHF; CDR3 DNA: TGCAGCGTTCGTGGGACAGGGGGTGGTAGCAATCAGCCCCAGCATTTT
D gene: TRBD1; J gene: TRBJ2-1; V gene: TRBV11-3; clone size: .; CDR3 protein: CANSSGQDNEQFF; CDR3 DNA: TGTGCTAACAGCTCGGGACAGGACAATGAGCAGTTCTTC
D gene: .; J gene: TRBJ2-6; V gene: TRBV5-6; clone size: .; CDR3 protein: CASSLYGSGANVLTF; CDR3 DNA: TGTGCCAGCAGCTTGTATGGCTCTGGGGCCAACGTCCTGACTTTC
D gene: .; J gene: TRBJ1-5; V gene: TRBV20-1; clone size: .; CDR3 protein: CSARLWNQLQHF; CDR3 DNA: TGCAGTGCTAGACTATGGAATCAGCTCCAGCATTTT
D gene: TRBD1; J gene: TRBJ2-2; V gene: TRBV6-5; clone size: .; CDR3 protein: CASSYFGTGVTGELLF; CDR3 DNA: TGTGCCAGCAGTTACTTCGGAACAGGGGTCACCGGGGAGCTGTTATTT
D gene: .; J gene: TRBJ1-6; V gene: TRBV20-1; clone size: .; CDR3 protein: CSAGDSPVSWSYNSALHF; CDR3 DNA: TGCAGTGCTGGAGATTCTCCGGTGAGTTGGTCCTATAATTCAGCCCTCCACTTT
D gene: TRBD1; J gene: TRBJ1-2; V gene: TRBV7-8; clone size: .; CDR3 protein: CASSPRHGTGCNYGYTF; CDR3 DNA: TGTGCCAGCAGCCCTAGACACGGGACAGGGTGTAACTATGGCTACACCTTC
D gene: .; J gene: TRBJ2-1; V gene: TRBV20-1; clone size: .; CDR3 protein: CSARLAEYGEQFF; CDR3 DNA: TGCAGTGCTAGGCTAGCTGAATATGGTGAGCAGTTCTTC
D gene: .; J gene: TRBJ2-7; V gene: TRBV20-1; clone size: .; CDR3 protein: CGARGLCEQYF; CDR3 DNA: TGCGGTGCTAGAGGGCTCTGCGAGCAGTACTTC
D gene: TRBD1; J gene: TRBJ1-1; V gene: TRBV4-1; clone size: few; CDR3 protein: CASSHSRGFGAEAFF; CDR3 DNA: TGCGCCAGCAGCCATTCCAGGGGGTTCGGGGCTGAAGCTTTCTTT
D gene: .; J gene: TRBJ2-7; V gene: TRBV6-6; clone size: .; CDR3 protein: CASSYPGRAFTYEQYF; CDR3 DNA: TGTGCTAGCAGTTACCCGGGCAGGGCATTCACCTATGAGCAGTACTTC
D gene: TRBD1; J gene: TRBJ1-2; V gene: TRBV20-1; clone size: few; CDR3 protein: CSARDQGGAGYGYTF; CDR3 DNA: TGCAGTGCTAGAGATCAGGGGGGGGCCGGCTATGGCTACACCTTC
D gene: TRBD1; J gene: TRBJ2-3; V gene: TRBV28; clone size: few; CDR3 protein: CASSKTGIDTQYF; CDR3 DNA: TGTGCCAGCAGTAAGACAGGGATCGATACGCAGTATTTT